This T cell receptor beta chain emerged from a study of response to subunit inactivated influenza vaccine. In regard to this clonotype: A read error is possible here, since a much larger clone lies one base away.

MiXCR, applied by TCRdb to the RT-PCR reads, yields one record per CDR3 protein. The sample carries more than 450,000 distinct CDR3 sequences, 11% recorded once. The data also belong to a second study, concerning T cells expressing NK-cell markers. This second study notes: UMIs were included in TCR beta cDNA generated by 5'RACE template switching. Sorted CD3+CD56-NKG2C+, CD3+CD56+NKG2C+ and CD3+CD56+NKG2C- T cells supplied the TCR beta repertoires. Just one sequenced donor of eight was HCMV-seronegative, while seven were seropositive. Within several experiments, an anti-gamma-delta TCR antibody kept the sorting limited to alpha-beta TCR T cells. As a fraction of CD8+ T cells, dominant NKG2C+ clonotypes reached about 1.0-7.5% in six donors.

This TCR was recovered from a man aged 45-60 years who received an inactivated influenza vaccine. This specimen consisted of PBMCs from blood, obtained on the day of vaccination.

The CDR3 reads CASSSVITDTQYF. The DNA of the CDR3 is TGTGCCAGCAGCTCAGTTATCACAGATACGCAGTATTTT. The chain combines TRBV7-2 with TRBJ2-3; no clear D gene. CDR1 and CDR2 (germline): SGHTA, FQGNSA. The V end lost 4 bases, the J end lost 2 bases, and 7 bases lay between the germline ends. The CDR3 extends over 13 amino acids.